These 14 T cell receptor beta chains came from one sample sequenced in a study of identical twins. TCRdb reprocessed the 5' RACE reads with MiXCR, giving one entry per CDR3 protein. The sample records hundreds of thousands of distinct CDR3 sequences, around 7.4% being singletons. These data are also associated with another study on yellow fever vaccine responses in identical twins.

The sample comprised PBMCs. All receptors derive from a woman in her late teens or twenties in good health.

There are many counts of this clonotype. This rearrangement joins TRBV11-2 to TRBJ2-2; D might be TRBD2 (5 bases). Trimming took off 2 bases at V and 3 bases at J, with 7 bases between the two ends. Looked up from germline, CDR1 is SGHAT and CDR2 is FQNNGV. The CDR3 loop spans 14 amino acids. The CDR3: CASSLFSDTGELFF. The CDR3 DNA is TGTGCCAGCAGCTTATTTAGCGACACCGGGGAGCTGTTTTTT.

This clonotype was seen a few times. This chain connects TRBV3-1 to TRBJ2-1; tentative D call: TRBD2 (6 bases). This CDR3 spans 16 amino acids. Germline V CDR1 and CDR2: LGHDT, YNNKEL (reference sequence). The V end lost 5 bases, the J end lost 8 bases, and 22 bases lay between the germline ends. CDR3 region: CASSGRGTPMFDEQFF. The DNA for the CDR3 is TGTGCCAGCAGCGGGCGGGGAACTCCTATGTTTGATGAGCAGTTCTTC.

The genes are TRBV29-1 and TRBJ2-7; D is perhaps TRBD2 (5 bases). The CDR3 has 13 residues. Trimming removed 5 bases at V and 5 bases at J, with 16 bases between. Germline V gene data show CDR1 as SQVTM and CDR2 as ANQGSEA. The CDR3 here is CSVREGGVHEQYF. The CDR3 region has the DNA TGCAGCGTTAGAGAGGGTGGGGTCCACGAGCAGTACTTC.

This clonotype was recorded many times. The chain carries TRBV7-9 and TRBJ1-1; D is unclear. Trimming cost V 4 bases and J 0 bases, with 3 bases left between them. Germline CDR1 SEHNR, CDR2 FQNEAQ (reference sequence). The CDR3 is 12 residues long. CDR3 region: CASSYLNTEAFF. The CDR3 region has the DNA TGTGCCAGCAGCTATTTGAACACTGAAGCTTTCTTT.

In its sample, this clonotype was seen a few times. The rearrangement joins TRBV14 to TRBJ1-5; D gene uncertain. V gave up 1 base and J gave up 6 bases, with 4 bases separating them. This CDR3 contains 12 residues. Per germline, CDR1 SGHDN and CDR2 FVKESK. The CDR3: CASSQGLQPQHF. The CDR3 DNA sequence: TGTGCCAGCAGCCAAGGGCTTCAGCCCCAGCATTTT.

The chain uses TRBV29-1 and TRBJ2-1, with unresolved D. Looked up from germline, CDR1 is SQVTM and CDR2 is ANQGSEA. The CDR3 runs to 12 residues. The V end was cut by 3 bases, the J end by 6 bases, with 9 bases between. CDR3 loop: CSVDERSNEQFF. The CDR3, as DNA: TGCAGCGTTGACGAGAGAAGCAATGAGCAGTTCTTC.

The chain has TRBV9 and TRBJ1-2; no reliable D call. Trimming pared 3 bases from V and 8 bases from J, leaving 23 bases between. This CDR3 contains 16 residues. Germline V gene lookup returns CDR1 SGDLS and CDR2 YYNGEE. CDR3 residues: CASSAAAVVPQRGYTF. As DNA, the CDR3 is TGTGCCAGCAGCGCCGCCGCCGTGGTCCCTCAGAGAGGCTACACCTTC.

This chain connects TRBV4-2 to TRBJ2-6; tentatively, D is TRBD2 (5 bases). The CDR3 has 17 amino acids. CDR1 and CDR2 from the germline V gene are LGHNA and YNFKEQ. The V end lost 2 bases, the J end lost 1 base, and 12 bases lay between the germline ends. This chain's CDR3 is CASSQPSAGSGANVLTF. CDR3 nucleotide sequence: TGTGCCAGCAGCCAACCCTCGGCGGGTTCTGGGGCCAACGTCCTGACTTTC.

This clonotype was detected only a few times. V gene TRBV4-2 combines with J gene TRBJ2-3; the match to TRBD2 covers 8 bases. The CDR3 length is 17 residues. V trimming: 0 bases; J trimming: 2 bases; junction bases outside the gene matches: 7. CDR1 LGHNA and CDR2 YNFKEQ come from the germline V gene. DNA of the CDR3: TGTGCCAGCAGCCAAGATGCTACGGGAGGGCACACAGATACGCAGTATTTT. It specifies CASSQDATGGHTDTQYF.

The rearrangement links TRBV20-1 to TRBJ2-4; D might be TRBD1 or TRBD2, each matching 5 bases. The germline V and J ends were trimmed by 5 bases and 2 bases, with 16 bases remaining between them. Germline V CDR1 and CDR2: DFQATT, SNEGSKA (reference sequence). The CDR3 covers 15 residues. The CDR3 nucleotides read TGCAGTGCTGGCAGGGACCCAGGAACCAAAAACATTCAGTACTTC. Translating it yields CSAGRDPGTKNIQYF.

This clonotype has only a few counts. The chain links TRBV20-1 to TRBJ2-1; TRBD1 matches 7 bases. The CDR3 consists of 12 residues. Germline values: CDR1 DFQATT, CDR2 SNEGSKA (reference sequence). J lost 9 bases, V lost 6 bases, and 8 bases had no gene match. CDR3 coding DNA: TGCAGTGCAAAACTACAGGGGTCTGAGCAGTTCTTC. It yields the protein CSAKLQGSEQFF.

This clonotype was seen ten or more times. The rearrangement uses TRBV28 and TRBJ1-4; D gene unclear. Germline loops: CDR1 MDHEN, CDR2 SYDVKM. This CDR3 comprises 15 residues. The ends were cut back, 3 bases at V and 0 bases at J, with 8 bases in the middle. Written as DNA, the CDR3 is TGTGCCAGCAGTTTTAATTGGTCAACTAATGAAAAACTGTTTTTT. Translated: CASSFNWSTNEKLFF.

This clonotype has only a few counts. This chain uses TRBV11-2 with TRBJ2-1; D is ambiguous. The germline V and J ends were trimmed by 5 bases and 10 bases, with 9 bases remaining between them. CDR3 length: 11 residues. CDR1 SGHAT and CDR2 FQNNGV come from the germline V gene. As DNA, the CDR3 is TGTGCCAGCAGCACCCTCTTGGAGCAGTTCTTC. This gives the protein CASSTLLEQFF.

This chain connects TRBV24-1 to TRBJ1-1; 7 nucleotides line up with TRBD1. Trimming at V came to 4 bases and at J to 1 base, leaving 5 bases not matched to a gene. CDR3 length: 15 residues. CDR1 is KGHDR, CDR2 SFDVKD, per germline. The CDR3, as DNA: TGTGCCACCAGTGACCAGAGGACAGGGAACACTGAAGCTTTCTTT. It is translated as CATSDQRTGNTEAFF.